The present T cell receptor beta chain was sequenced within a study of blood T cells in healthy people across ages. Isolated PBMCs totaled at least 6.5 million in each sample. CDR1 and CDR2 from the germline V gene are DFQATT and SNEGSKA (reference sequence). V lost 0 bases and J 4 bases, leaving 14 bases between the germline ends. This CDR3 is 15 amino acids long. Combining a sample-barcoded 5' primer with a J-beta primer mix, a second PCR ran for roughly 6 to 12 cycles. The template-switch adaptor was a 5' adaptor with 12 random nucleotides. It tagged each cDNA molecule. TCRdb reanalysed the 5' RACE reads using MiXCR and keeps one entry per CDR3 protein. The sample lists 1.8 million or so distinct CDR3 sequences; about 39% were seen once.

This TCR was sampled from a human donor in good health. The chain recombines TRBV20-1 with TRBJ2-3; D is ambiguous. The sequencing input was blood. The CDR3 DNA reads TGCAGTGCTAGAGATTTGTGGATCCCCCCAGATACGCAGTATTTT. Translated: CSARDLWIPPDTQYF.